This is a list of T cell receptor beta chains from one sample in a study of cytomegalovirus exposure and HLA in healthy donors. Measured with immunoSEQ multiplex PCR; TCRdb has only the in-frame clones, and not every one. The table shows 150,000 to 200,000 clones, with over 60% occurring only once. Sequenced input: PBMCs. Receptors were obtained from a woman aged 40 to 49 in good health and CMV-seronegative. The conserved cysteine and the conserved F or W are not part of the CDR3 here.

J: TRBJ2-6
V: TRBV19
CDR3: ASRPGQGLRGANVLT

J: TRBJ1-1
V: TRBV4-1
CDR3: ASSPAPPGGRNTEAF

J: TRBJ2-6
V: TRBV5-6
CDR3: ASSLGGYRSGANVLT

J: TRBJ2-1
V: TRBV5-1
CDR3: ASRRTSGVGEQF

J: TRBJ2-2
V: TRBV7-2
CDR3: ASSLEQRDSYTGELF

J: TRBJ2-1
V: TRBV5-1
CDR3: ASSLVASGNSYNEQF

J: TRBJ2-1
V: TRBV19
CDR3: ASSSSGRLYNEQF

J: TRBJ2-1
V: TRBV27
CDR3: ASSSRLAVYNEQF

J: TRBJ2-1
V: TRBV7-9
CDR3: ASSLRGLAGDTYNEQF

J: TRBJ1-4
V: TRBV29-1
CDR3: SVGWVTGEEKLF